Each of the 32 T cell receptor beta chains below was sequenced from the same sample in a study of breast tumors, draining lymph nodes, adjacent tissues. TCRdb re-called the multiplex PCR reads with MiXCR, one entry per CDR3 protein. This sample yields 200,000 or so distinct CDR3 sequences, of which roughly 31% are seen a single time; 4% to 4.5% belongs to the top ten. The lymph nodes were axillary draining lymph nodes from breast cancer patients. Specimen: axillary lymph node tissue. The source is a female donor with breast cancer. Some clones in this sample may be carry-over from other donors' samples.

This clonotype was detected only a few times. The CDR3 nucleotides read TGTGCCAGCAGTCACCCGGGACGGTGGGATCTCTATGGCTACACCTTC. Protein product: CASSHPGRWDLYGYTF. The chain is built from TRBV6-1 and TRBJ1-2; perhaps TRBD1 as D (5 bases). The length of the CDR3 is 16 residues. The germline V and J ends were trimmed by 5 bases and 4 bases, with 20 bases remaining between them. Per germline, CDR1 MNHNS and CDR2 SASEGT.

In regard to this clonotype: Since a much larger clone is just one base distant, this may be a read error. Here the CDR3 reads CASSQSLGGANVPTF. DNA for the CDR3: TGTGCCAGCAGCCAATCCCTCGGTGGGGCCAACGTCCCGACTTTC. The V call is TRBV14, the J call TRBJ2-6, with D possibly TRBD1 on 5 matching bases. This CDR3 contains 15 residues. From germline, CDR1 is SGHDN and CDR2 FVKESK.

This clonotype was seen a handful of times. This sequence joins TRBV27 and TRBJ2-3; 11 bases match TRBD2. The CDR3 extends over 18 amino acids. The ends lost 10 bases at V and 2 bases at J; junction bases unmatched: 17. The germline gives CDR1 MNHEY, CDR2 SMNVEV (reference sequence). CDR3 amino acids: CATRWDIGTSGYTDTQYF. For the CDR3, the DNA is TGTGCCACCAGATGGGACATCGGGACTAGCGGATACACAGATACGCAGTATTTT.

A word on this clonotype: A junction end diverges from the germline sequence, so it may reflect a read error. The V call is TRBV6-6, the J call TRBJ1-5, with 9 bases aligning to TRBD1. This CDR3 has 15 residues. Looked up from germline, CDR1 is MNHNY and CDR2 is SVGAGI (reference sequence). The CDR3 spells CAGSLGQGKNQPQHF. Here the CDR3 DNA reads TGTGCCGGCAGTTTAGGACAGGGGAAAAATCAGCCCCAGCATTTT.

The sample holds many counts of this clonotype. The chain joins TRBV20-1 to TRBJ1-2, with 9 bases fitting TRBD1. Germline V lookup: CDR1 DFQATT, CDR2 SNEGSKA (reference sequence). J lost 4 bases, V lost 1 base, and 7 bases had no gene match. This CDR3 is built from 15 residues. The CDR3 loop is CSARALQGASYGYTF. The CDR3 DNA sequence: TGCAGTGCTAGAGCACTACAGGGGGCGAGCTATGGCTACACCTTC.

The table lists this clonotype with many counts. This sequence joins TRBV12-5 and TRBJ1-2; weak D call: TRBD1 (5 bases). Germline V gene data show CDR1 as LGHNT and CDR2 as FRNRAP. Deletions cut 1 base from V and 4 bases from J, with 7 bases between. The CDR3 runs 13 residues. The CDR3 sequence: CASGLETAYGYTF. Here the CDR3 DNA reads TGTGCTAGTGGTTTGGAGACAGCCTATGGCTACACCTTC. The full variable domain, completed using reference TRBV12-5 and TRBJ1-2, is DARVTQTPRHKVTEMGQEVTMRCQPILGHNTVFWYRQTMMQGLELLAYFRNRAPLDDSGMPKDRFSAEMPDATLATLKIQPSEPRDSAVYFCASGLETAYGYTFGSGTRLTVV.

The chain recombines TRBV7-2 with TRBJ2-7; TRBD2 agrees at 12 bases. Per the germline V gene, CDR1 is SGHTA and CDR2 is FQGNSA. J gave up 7 bases and V 0 bases, and 7 bases lay outside the gene matches. The CDR3 spans 16 residues. CDR3 sequence: CASSLAASGRAQEQYF. DNA of the CDR3: TGTGCCAGCAGCTTAGCGGCTAGCGGGAGGGCGCAAGAGCAGTACTTC.

This clonotype has at least ten counts. J is TRBJ2-1 and V is TRBV7-9; perhaps TRBD2 as D (6 bases). From germline, CDR1 is SEHNR and CDR2 FQNEAQ (reference sequence). Trimming stripped 2 bases from V and 7 bases from J, with 6 bases between. This CDR3 spans 12 amino acids. The CDR3, as DNA: TGTGCCAGCAGCTTAAGCGGGAATGAGCAGTTCTTC. This translates into CASSLSGNEQFF.

The chain has TRBV12-3 or TRBV12-4 and TRBJ1-3; 9 nucleotides line up with TRBD1. The CDR3 has 15 amino acids. The ends lost 5 bases at V and 4 bases at J; junction bases unmatched: 6. The chain's CDR3 is CASSEGTGRGNTIYF. The CDR3 DNA is TGTGCCAGCAGTGAAGGGACAGGGAGAGGAAACACCATATATTTT.

In the case of this clonotype: The conserved phenylalanine or tryptophan normally closing the CDR3 is absent here, so this likely arose from a read error. The rearrangement joins TRBV2 to TRBJ2-7; D not resolved. There are 13 residues in the CDR3. The V and J ends lost 4 bases and 5 bases respectively, with 12 bases between them. Germline V gene sequence: CDR1 SNHLY, CDR2 FYNNEI. CDR3 in amino acids: CASSVRPDHEQYL. The CDR3 nucleotides are TGTGCCAGCAGTGTTCGGCCTGACCACGAGCAGTACTTG.

This clonotype was detected ten times or more. The chain has TRBV2 and TRBJ2-7; tentative D call: TRBD1 (5 bases). Trimming took off 7 bases at V and 5 bases at J, with 18 bases between the two ends. The germline V gene encodes CDR1 SNHLY and CDR2 FYNNEI. This CDR3 has 14 residues. DNA of the CDR3: TGTGCCAGCACCAGGACAAGGGGTAAGAACGAGCAGTACTTC. Translating it yields CASTRTRGKNEQYF.

This clonotype was detected ten times or more. The rearrangement joins TRBV6-5 to TRBJ2-7, with 10 bases lining up with TRBD2. The V segment lost 5 bases and the J segment 8 bases; nucleotides outside the gene matches: 12. There are 15 residues in the CDR3. The V gene's germline CDR1 is MNHEY and CDR2 SVGAGI. This CDR3 reads CASSERTSGLSKQYF. The CDR3 nucleotides are TGTGCCAGCAGTGAAAGGACTAGCGGACTTTCGAAGCAGTACTTC.

J is TRBJ1-1 and V is TRBV14; tentative D call: TRBD1 (6 bases). The germline V and J ends were trimmed by 2 bases and 7 bases, with 11 bases remaining between them. This CDR3 spans 13 amino acids. Germline V gives CDR1 SGHDN, CDR2 FVKESK. CDR3 region: CASSQRRGGEAFF. CDR3 DNA sequence: TGTGCCAGCAGCCAACGAAGGGGGGGTGAAGCTTTCTTT.

This clonotype has a count of ten or more. This chain's CDR3 is CASSLEVGPYGYTF. CDR3 DNA: TGTGCCAGCAGCTTAGAAGTCGGACCATATGGCTACACCTTC. The V gene is TRBV7-9, the J gene TRBJ1-2; D not resolved. Trimming shortened V by 1 base and J by 5 bases, and 11 bases separated the two germline ends. The CDR3 length is 14 residues. Germline V gene sequence: CDR1 SEHNR, CDR2 FQNEAQ (reference sequence).

Turning to this clonotype: A much larger clone differs by one base, so this may be a read error. The chain recombines TRBV6-1 with TRBJ1-6; the D gene is possibly TRBD1 (6 bases). Germline CDR1 is MNHNS and CDR2 is SASEGT. V lost 9 bases and J 9 bases, leaving 18 bases between the germline ends. The CDR3 runs 14 residues. The CDR3 DNA is TGTGCCAGTGGGCACAGGGAAGGAGGTTCACCCCTCCACTTT. Translated: CASGHREGGSPLHF.

This clonotype was detected many times. The chain carries TRBV5-1 and TRBJ2-1; TRBD2 aligns across 9 bases. Germline V gene sequence: CDR1 SGHRS, CDR2 YFSETQ. Trimming cost V 0 bases and J 4 bases; bases outside gene matches: 2. CDR3 length: 15 residues. The CDR3 nucleotides read TGCGCCAGCAGCTTGGTAGCGGGAGATTACAATGAGCAGTTCTTC. It codes for CASSLVAGDYNEQFF. The complete variable domain, with remaining parts taken from reference TRBV5-1 and TRBJ2-1, reads KAGVTQTPRYLIKTRGQQVTLSCSPISGHRSVSWYQQTPGQGLQFLFEYFSETQRNKGNFPGRFSGRQFSNSRSEMNVSTLELGDSALYLCASSLVAGDYNEQFFGPGTRLTVL.

This clonotype was seen repeatedly, ten times or more. The chain couples TRBV12-3 or TRBV12-4 to TRBJ2-7; D gene ambiguous. Trimming pared 0 bases from V and 2 bases from J, leaving 8 bases between. The CDR3 extends over 14 amino acids. The CDR3 sequence is CASSLAPDPYEQYF. CDR3 DNA: TGTGCCAGCAGTTTAGCGCCAGATCCCTACGAGCAGTACTTC.

This clonotype has a count of ten or more. The rearrangement links TRBV2 to TRBJ2-5; 10 bases line up with TRBD1. Germline V gene sequence: CDR1 SNHLY, CDR2 FYNNEI. The CDR3 is 14 residues long. J was trimmed by 5 bases and V by 5 bases; bases with no gene match: 5. DNA of the CDR3: TGTGCCAGCAGTAAGACAGGGGGCGGTGAGACCCAGTACTTC. This gives the protein CASSKTGGGETQYF.

Remarks on this clonotype: In this CDR3 the conserved last residue, phenylalanine or tryptophan, is missing, so a read error is likely. The chain carries TRBV19 and TRBJ2-6; D is unresolved. CDR3 size: 10 residues. Between the trimmed V and J ends, which lost 3 bases and 16 bases, there was a span of 7 bases. CDR1 and CDR2 (germline): LNHDA, SQIVND (reference sequence). The CDR3 reads CASSIRILTS. DNA for the CDR3: TGTGCCAGTAGTATTCGCATTCTGACTAGC.

This clonotype occurred many times. The J gene is TRBJ1-2, the V gene TRBV2, with D unclear. CDR3 length: 12 residues. Germline lookup yields CDR1 SNHLY and CDR2 FYNNEI. V lost 6 bases to trimming and J lost 7 bases, with 12 bases between them. Here the CDR3 DNA reads TGTGCCAGCAGAGGAAAGGAGGCTGGCTACACCTTC. The encoded protein is CASRGKEAGYTF.

Many counts were recorded for this clonotype. The rearrangement links TRBV5-1 to TRBJ2-6, with 7 bases identical to TRBD1. Germline V gene lookup returns CDR1 SGHRS and CDR2 YFSETQ. The CDR3 runs 16 residues. V trimming: 4 bases; J trimming: 0 bases; junction bases outside the gene matches: 4. The CDR3 DNA sequence: TGCGCCAGCAGCCCGGGACAGAACTCTGGGGCCAACGTCCTGACTTTC. It specifies CASSPGQNSGANVLTF.

This clonotype has ten or more counts. The gene calls are TRBV7-3 and TRBJ2-5, with 11 bases fitting TRBD2. The trim removed 5 bases at V and 4 bases at J, leaving 9 bases unmatched. This CDR3 comprises 16 residues. Germline V gives CDR1 SGHTA, CDR2 FQGTGA. Here the CDR3 reads CASSPLAGGLGETQYF. As DNA, the CDR3 is TGTGCCAGCAGCCCGCTAGCGGGGGGCCTCGGAGAGACCCAGTACTTC.

This clonotype was seen at least ten times. This rearrangement joins TRBV7-2 to TRBJ2-5; D uncertain. Trimming stripped 1 base from V and 4 bases from J, with 4 bases between. Germline lookup yields CDR1 SGHTA and CDR2 FQGNSA. The CDR3 is 12 residues long. CDR3: CASSLDGETQYF. CDR3 nucleotides: TGTGCCAGCAGCTTAGATGGAGAGACCCAGTACTTC.

At least ten counts were recorded for this clonotype. The V and J genes are TRBV2 and TRBJ2-3; 9 nucleotides match TRBD1. Germline V CDR1 and CDR2: SNHLY, FYNNEI. The J segment lost 3 bases and the V segment lost 2 bases, leaving 3 bases of the junction unmatched. CDR3 size: 15 residues. The CDR3 loop is CASSESGQGTDTQYF. In DNA form, the CDR3 reads TGTGCCAGCAGTGAATCTGGACAGGGGACAGATACGCAGTATTTT. The full variable domain, completed using reference TRBV2 and TRBJ2-3, is EPEVTQTPSHQVTQMGQEVILRCVPISNHLYFYWYRQILGQKVEFLVSFYNNEISEKSEIFDDQFSVERPDGSNFTLKIRSTKLEDSAMYFCASSESGQGTDTQYFGPGTRLTVL.

This clonotype showed up many times. The rearrangement joins TRBV5-8 to TRBJ1-2, with D possibly matching TRBD1 (6 bases). The CDR3 is 12 amino acids. Trimming removed 2 bases from V and 8 bases from J, with 10 bases in between. Germline V gene lookup returns CDR1 SGHTS and CDR2 YDEGEE. CDR3 DNA sequence: TGTGCCAGCAGCTTCGAGGGGGACGGCTACACCTTC. This translates into CASSFEGDGYTF.

For this clonotype: A read error may explain this, as a much larger clone is one base away. The rearrangement joins TRBV11-2 to TRBJ1-4; D is perhaps TRBD1 (5 bases). Per germline, CDR1 SGHAT and CDR2 FQNNGV. Between the trimmed V and J ends, which lost 5 bases and 13 bases, there was a span of 14 bases. This CDR3 region has 12 residues. The CDR3 nucleotides read TGTGCCAGCAGCCAAGGGGTGGGAACACTGTTTTTT. Amino acid sequence: CASSQGVGTLFF.

Concerning this clonotype: This may come from a read error, since a much larger clone is one base off. This chain links TRBV6-5 with TRBJ2-2, with D possibly TRBD1 on 6 matching bases. V was cut by 11 bases and J by 0 bases, with 19 bases left in between. Germline V gene data show CDR1 as MNHEY and CDR2 as SVGAGI. The CDR3 extends over 16 amino acids. The DNA of the CDR3 is TGTGCCGGCACCACTCAGGGGTTTTCGAACACCGGGGAGCTGTTTTTT. Residues: CAGTTQGFSNTGELFF.

As to this clonotype: Mismatch with germline at one junction end may stem from a read error. CDR3 DNA sequence: TGTACCAGCAGCCAAGTACCCCCGGGACTAGCGGGGGGCACAGATACGCAGTATTTT. Translated, it gives CTSSQVPPGLAGGTDTQYF. The rearrangement links TRBV3-1 to TRBJ2-3, with TRBD2 matching 14 bases. Germline-derived CDR1 and CDR2 are LGHDT and YNNKEL (reference sequence). The CDR3 is made up of 19 amino acids.

The rearrangement links TRBV7-2 to TRBJ2-6; D tentatively fits TRBD1 or TRBD2 (6 bases each). The CDR3 covers 16 residues. Trimming took off 7 bases at V and 4 bases at J, with 17 bases between the two ends. Germline V gene data show CDR1 as SGHTA and CDR2 as FQGNSA. CDR3 in amino acids: CASTPRGGGGANVLTF. DNA for the CDR3: TGTGCCAGCACCCCCCGCGGAGGGGGAGGGGCCAACGTCCTGACTTTC.

V usage is TRBV9 and J usage is TRBJ2-2; a weak D match, TRBD2 (5 bases). Looked up from germline, CDR1 is SGDLS and CDR2 is YYNGEE. V dropped 2 bases and J dropped 1 base, with 9 bases sitting between them. CDR3 length equals 15 residues. CDR3 amino acids: CASSVSSWNTGELFF. The CDR3 DNA sequence: TGTGCCAGCAGCGTGTCTAGCTGGAACACCGGGGAGCTGTTTTTT.

This clonotype was observed many times. An end of the junction does not agree with germline; a read error may underlie this. J is TRBJ2-1 and V is TRBV30; 7 bases are a match to TRBD2. Germline V gene lookup returns CDR1 GTSNPN and CDR2 SVGIG (reference sequence). The CDR3 has 10 residues. The CDR3 region has the DNA TGTGCCGGGAGGGGAGGTGAGCAGTTCTTC. It codes for CAGRGGEQFF.

This clonotype was seen at least ten times. This chain links TRBV20-1 with TRBJ1-6; D gene uncertain. Germline V gene data show CDR1 as DFQATT and CDR2 as SNEGSKA (reference sequence). With 3 bases removed from V and 7 bases from J, the gap between germline ends came to 10 bases. The CDR3 extends over 13 amino acids. The CDR3 reads CSASDGGNSPLHF. In DNA, the CDR3 is TGCAGTGCTAGCGACGGAGGGAATTCACCCCTCCACTTT.